This TCR beta chain was identified during a study of cytomegalovirus exposure and HLA in healthy donors. Study information: Among the roughly 400 genotyped donors, 65% to 90% were placed in the Caucasian-associated ancestry cluster. Overall study results and limits: It was only CMV serostatus that was available as immune exposure information. Later analysis showed TCR association rates varying by HLA locus, highest for DRB1 and lowest for HLA-C.

Vbeta (60) and Jbeta (13) primers were used in the PCR. Sequenced by immunoSEQ multiplex PCR; TCRdb stores in-frame clones only, minus some. This table lists 100,000 to 150,000 clones. With respect to this clone: Its cognate antigen is unknown.

Germline CDR1 LNHDA, CDR2 SQIVND (reference sequence). V lost 5 bases and J lost 3, with 10 bases in between. CDR3 length: 13 residues. The sequenced sample was PBMCs. This TCR came from a woman aged 40-49 years in good health and CMV-seropositive. The chain combines TRBV19 with TRBJ1-2; perhaps TRBD1 as D (5 bases). CDR3 loop: CASSFLTDYGYTF. Written as DNA, the CDR3 is TGTGCCAGTAGTTTCTTGACAGACTATGGCTACACCTTC.